This TCR beta chain was profiled in a study of blood T cell repertoires in COVID-19. About this clone: The sample carries other DNA sequences with the same CDR3.

Under the authors' procedure: Estimation of nucleated cell counts relied on the amplification of reference gene primers. Clones were sequenced by immunoSEQ multiplex PCR, and TCRdb holds only the in-frame ones, with some missing. The V and J calls and clone size come from that table; D and trimming were worked out from the DNA. The repertoire has under 150,000 clones, 81% of them found once; the top ten carry approximately 8.4%. The J segment lost 5 bases and the V segment lost 1 base, leaving 5 bases of the junction unmatched. CDR3 length equals 14 residues. Germline V gene lookup returns CDR1 SGHRS and CDR2 YFSETQ.

The sample consisted of peripheral blood. This chain connects TRBV5-1 to TRBJ1-1; 7 nucleotides align to TRBD1. The TCR was taken from a human donor with acute or convalescent COVID-19. The donor label of this sample is uncertain. The CDR3 spells CASSLTGVRTEAFF. CDR3 nucleotide sequence: TGCGCCAGCAGCTTGACAGGGGTAAGGACTGAAGCTTTCTTT.